This record covers a single TCR beta chain. This clone was counted between two and nine times. Its antigen remains undetermined. The input lacks base qualities; no much larger clone sits a single base away. The immunoSEQ Assay, a bias-controlled multiplex PCR, was used to amplify TCRbeta CDR3 regions from genomic DNA. For the original study's pipeline: Within the assay, amplification of reference gene primers was used to estimate how many nucleated cells each sample contained. To quantify the absolute abundance of each unique TCRbeta CDR3 rearrangement, sequence reads were collapsed and filtered. For each sample, productive Simpson clonality was calculated as the square root of Simpson's diversity index across productive rearrangements. The clones in this table, taken by TCRdb from immuneACCESS, are in-frame only. Not every clone is retained; where verified, under half of the shortfall comes from an unresolved V gene, and the cause of the rest is unknown. That table furnishes V, J and clone size, whereas the DNA furnished D and trimming. The sample includes under 200,000 clones, with around nine tenths observed a single time. The ten biggest clones cover 3% to 4% of the sample.

The CDR3 has 14 amino acids, counting the end cysteine and phenylalanine. The only DNA kept is the CDR3, 42 bases in frame from the first base. Cut back by 3 bases and 4 bases, the V and J ends lie 12 bases apart. Via the germline V gene (reference sequence), CDR1 is LNHDA and CDR2 SQIVND. The sample belongs to a study of blood T cell repertoires in COVID-19 (dated by TCRdb to about 2020). In the study overall: Samples from collaborators originated in the United States, Italy and Spain and spanned both the acute and convalescent phases of COVID-19. The dataset comprised deeply sampled blood TCRbeta repertoires from subjects exposed to, actively infected with, or recovered from COVID-19. Nearly every sample came with metadata listing a de-identified subject ID, COVID-19 status, age in years and sex. The prospective study material was composed of cDNA or gDNA derived from T cells, B-cell-depleted T cells, or PBMCs. The repertoires were released in a freely available public database intended as a resource for research on the immune response to SARS-CoV-2. Where available, HLA class I and class II types were taken from metadata supplied by the sample provider and were not determined by assay-based typing. The samples were drawn from the first 160 participants of the ongoing ImmuneRACE study and from over 950 subjects provided by 6 global collaborators.

The collaborating institutions used their own protocols to collect whole blood in K2EDTA tubes. For TCRbeta analysis, collaborators shipped samples as frozen whole blood, isolated PBMCs, or DNA extracted from either of those sample types. The paper's findings and limits, for the study overall: How much clinical and demographic metadata was included differed by source and by participant, and the metadata was provided uncurated.

The sequence is built from TRBV19 and TRBJ1-1; possibly the D gene is TRBD1, per 6 matching bases. Material for sequencing was peripheral blood. This receptor was identified in a man in his late teens or twenties with active or convalescent COVID-19. The nucleotide sequence is given as TGTGCCAGTAGTATCAGGGGAGGGGGCACTGAAGCTTTCTTT. The translation is CASSIRGGGTEAFF.